Below, 31 T cell receptor beta chains from the same sample are listed, as sequenced in a study of identical twins. TCRdb reanalysed the 5' RACE reads using MiXCR and keeps one entry per CDR3 protein. The repertoire consists of more than 650,000 distinct CDR3 sequences, with 5.5% to 7.5% occurring once and the leading ten covering around 1.7%. Sequencing used naive T cells sorted from blood. The receptors stem from a young man in good health.

The genes are TRBV7-9 and TRBJ2-7, with a tentative D call TRBD2 (6 bases). Per the germline V gene, CDR1 is SEHNR and CDR2 is FQNEAQ (reference sequence). The germline V and J ends were trimmed by 5 bases and 7 bases, with 12 bases remaining between them. The CDR3 extends over 12 amino acids. CDR3 sequence reads: CASSSGSREQYV. The CDR3 bases are TGTGCCAGCAGCAGCGGGTCCAGAGAGCAGTACGTC.

The chain uses TRBV6-5 and TRBJ2-1, with 7 bases that match TRBD2. The V and J ends lost 2 bases and 4 bases, in that order; junction bases with no gene match: 5. The CDR3 runs 15 residues. Germline V gene lookup returns CDR1 MNHEY and CDR2 SVGAGI. The CDR3 loop is CASSYRGGEYNEQFF. The CDR3 DNA is TGTGCCAGCAGTTACCGCGGGGGTGAATACAATGAGCAGTTCTTC.

This clonotype came up a few times. The CDR3 coding sequence is TGTGCCACCAGCAGAGCGGGACAGGGGGTAGGGGCCAACGTCCTGACTTTC. It specifies CATSRAGQGVGANVLTF. V usage is TRBV15 and J usage is TRBJ2-6, with 11 bases identical to TRBD1. The germline gives CDR1 LNHNV, CDR2 YYDKDF (reference sequence). This CDR3 is built from 17 residues. Trimming at V came to 1 base and at J to 4 bases, leaving 3 bases not matched to a gene.

This clonotype was observed many times. The chain links TRBV12-3 or TRBV12-4 to TRBJ1-5, with 9 bases that match TRBD1. The CDR3 loop spans 17 amino acids. V lost 2 bases and J lost 3; bases outside the gene matches: 8. The CDR3 sequence is CASSLNSGQGNNQPQHF. DNA of the CDR3: TGTGCCAGCAGTTTAAATTCGGGACAGGGTAACAATCAGCCCCAGCATTTT.

This clonotype has a count of ten or more. The chain couples TRBV10-3 to TRBJ2-1; 7 bases are a match to TRBD2. Trimming removed 5 bases from V and 10 bases from J; junction bases left unmatched: 2. Germline V gives CDR1 ENHRY, CDR2 SYGVKD. There are 11 residues in the CDR3. CDR3 nucleotide sequence: TGTGCCATCAGTTCACTAGCGGAGCAGTTCTTC. It is translated as CAISSLAEQFF.

The V call is TRBV4-3, the J call TRBJ2-7; D is unclear. V dropped 1 base and J dropped 4 bases, with 11 bases sitting between them. Germline assignment: CDR1 LGHNA and CDR2 YSLEER. This CDR3 region has 14 residues. CDR3: CASSQGYGQYEQYF. DNA for the CDR3: TGCGCCAGCAGCCAAGGGTACGGCCAATACGAGCAGTACTTC.

This clonotype was observed a few times. The chain carries TRBV6-1 and TRBJ1-1; the D is unclear. The CDR3 is 14 residues long. From germline, CDR1 is MNHNS and CDR2 SASEGT. V was trimmed by 6 bases and J by 1 base, leaving 12 bases between them. CDR3 protein: CASSNIPQNTEAFF. The DNA of the CDR3 is TGTGCCAGCAGCAACATCCCACAGAACACTGAAGCTTTCTTT.

Ten or more counts support this clonotype. This chain uses TRBV6-5 with TRBJ1-3; a weak D match, TRBD1 (6 bases). Deletions cut 2 bases from V and 2 bases from J, with 13 bases between. Germline loops: CDR1 MNHEY, CDR2 SVGAGI. The CDR3 contains 16 residues. Here the CDR3 reads CASSYGTGFTGNTIYF. CDR3 sequence (DNA): TGTGCCAGCAGTTACGGTACAGGGTTCACTGGAAACACCATATATTTT.

This clonotype was observed a handful of times. The chain uses TRBV15 and TRBJ2-7; a weak D match, TRBD2 (5 bases). Deletions cut 0 bases from V and 2 bases from J, with 14 bases between. The CDR3 contains 16 residues. Germline values: CDR1 LNHNV, CDR2 YYDKDF (reference sequence). The CDR3 DNA follows: TGTGCCACCAGCAGAGACGGGGTGGCTAGCACCTACGAGCAGTACGTC. Encoded protein: CATSRDGVASTYEQYV.

In its sample, this clonotype was seen many times. The CDR3 is CSGASGSSGVVNEQFF. CDR3 nucleotide sequence: TGCTCGGGCGCTAGCGGGAGTTCTGGTGTCGTCAATGAGCAGTTCTTC. The rearrangement joins TRBV20-1 to TRBJ2-1, with 10 bases fitting TRBD2. The CDR3 spans 16 residues. In germline, CDR1 is DFQATT, CDR2 SNEGSKA (reference sequence).

This chain connects TRBV12-5 to TRBJ2-5; D possibly corresponds to TRBD2 (6 bases). Trimming took off 7 bases at V and 5 bases at J, with 20 bases between the two ends. The CDR3 has 15 residues. CDR1 is LGHNT and CDR2 is FRNRAP in the germline V gene. CDR3: CASALGTGVRETQYF. CDR3 DNA: TGTGCTAGTGCCCTGGGGACGGGAGTGAGGGAGACCCAGTACTTC.

This clonotype was picked up many times. The rearrangement joins TRBV12-3 or TRBV12-4 to TRBJ2-1, with D perhaps assigned TRBD1 or TRBD2 (5 bases each). Trimming left V 4 bases short and J 8 bases short, with 15 bases between. CDR3 length: 14 amino acids. The CDR3 bases are TGTGCCAGCAGTTCCGGGACGTTGATATATGAGCAGTTCTTC. It encodes CASSSGTLIYEQFF.

This clonotype has ten or more counts. The J gene is TRBJ2-7, the V gene TRBV4-1; TRBD1 matches 7 bases. The CDR3 length is 16 residues. CDR1 and CDR2 from the germline V gene are MGHRA and YSYEKL. V lost 1 base, J lost 2 bases, and 8 bases stayed unmatched. DNA of the CDR3: TGCGCCAGCAGCCAAGCCCTAATACAGGGGACCTACGAGCAGTACTTC. The encoded protein is CASSQALIQGTYEQYF.

With respect to this clonotype: This likely comes from a read error, as the CDR3 has no conserved phenylalanine or tryptophan at its end. This chain links TRBV6-1 with TRBJ1-2; no reliable D call. The V end lost 6 bases, the J end lost 6 bases, and 20 bases lay between the germline ends. CDR3 length: 15 residues. Germline V gene sequence: CDR1 MNHNS, CDR2 SASEGT. CDR3: CASRGPTGPYNGYTC. In DNA form, the CDR3 reads TGTGCCAGCAGGGGCCCCACCGGGCCATATAATGGCTACACCTGC.

Ten or more counts support this clonotype. Here the CDR3 reads CASKSSEGSPLHF. CDR3 bases: TGTGCCAGCAAAAGTAGCGAGGGGTCACCCCTCCACTTT. This sequence joins TRBV12-3 or TRBV12-4 and TRBJ1-6; D possibly corresponds to TRBD1 (5 bases). The CDR3 loop spans 13 amino acids. V was pared by 7 bases and J by 10 bases, with 14 bases between.

This clonotype was picked up many times. In nucleotides, the CDR3 is TGTGCCAGTCGACAGAGCAATCAGCCCCAGCATTTT. Translation gives CASRQSNQPQHF. The rearrangement joins TRBV12-3 or TRBV12-4 to TRBJ1-5, with TRBD1 as a possible D gene (5 bases). V lost 9 bases and J 1 base, leaving 7 bases between the germline ends. The CDR3 runs 12 residues.

Only a few counts were recorded for this clonotype. The rearrangement uses TRBV4-2 and TRBJ2-5; TRBD2 matches 9 bases. CDR3 length: 15 residues. J was trimmed by 2 bases and V by 4 bases; bases with no gene match: 5. CDR1 and CDR2 (germline): LGHNA, YNFKEQ. CDR3 sequence (DNA): TGTGCCAGCAGCCGGATGACTAGCGGTCAAGAGACCCAGTACTTC. This encodes CASSRMTSGQETQYF.

This clonotype was counted a few times. V gene TRBV12-3 or TRBV12-4 combines with J gene TRBJ2-1, with 9 bases that match TRBD2. The CDR3 sequence is 17 residues long. V shed 5 bases, J shed 7 bases, and the junction held 15 bases outside the gene matches. The DNA for the CDR3 is TGTGCCAGCAGTACCCAACGAGCGGGAGGTGCGTGGAATGAGCAGTTCTTC. Translating gives CASSTQRAGGAWNEQFF.

This clonotype was counted at least ten times. The chain joins TRBV5-1 to TRBJ2-3; possible D gene TRBD2, 6 bases. Trimming removed 5 bases at V and 0 bases at J, with 7 bases between. CDR3 length equals 13 residues. Per the germline V gene, CDR1 is SGHRS and CDR2 is YFSETQ. The CDR3 spells CASRGGSTDTQYF. CDR3 nucleotides: TGCGCCAGCAGGGGAGGAAGCACAGATACGCAGTATTTT. The full variable domain, in which reference TRBV5-1 and TRBJ2-3 provide the parts outside the CDR3, is KAGVTQTPRYLIKTRGQQVTLSCSPISGHRSVSWYQQTPGQGLQFLFEYFSETQRNKGNFPGRFSGRQFSNSRSEMNVSTLELGDSALYLCASRGGSTDTQYFGPGTRLTVL.

This clonotype was counted many times. The rearrangement joins TRBV20-1 to TRBJ2-4, with D perhaps matching TRBD2 (5 bases). The CDR3 extends over 15 amino acids. In germline, CDR1 is DFQATT, CDR2 SNEGSKA (reference sequence). CDR3 in DNA: TGCAGCACGTTGGGGTCTAGCAGGACCAAAAACATTCAGTACTTC. Its protein product is CSTLGSSRTKNIQYF.

This clonotype has only a few counts. The chain employs TRBV25-1 and TRBJ2-7; 7 bases align to TRBD2. The germline gives CDR1 MGHDK, CDR2 SYGVNS. There are 10 residues in the CDR3. The chain's CDR3 is CASGVNEQYF. DNA for the CDR3: TGTGCGAGCGGGGTAAACGAGCAGTACTTC.

This clonotype was found many times. The chain recombines TRBV20-1 with TRBJ2-3, with 9 bases aligning to TRBD1. V lost 4 bases to trimming and J lost 8 bases; unmatched junction nucleotides: 10. The CDR3 runs 14 residues. Germline CDR1 DFQATT, CDR2 SNEGSKA (reference sequence). The CDR3 nucleotides read TGCAGTGCTACCAACAGGGGGCCAGGGGGTACGCAGTATTTT. Its translation is CSATNRGPGGTQYF.

This clonotype was detected ten times or more. The chain couples TRBV7-2 to TRBJ2-7; TRBD1 aligns across 7 bases. The CDR3 is 13 amino acids. V dropped 4 bases and J dropped 5; count of bases not matched to a gene: 5. Germline V gene sequence: CDR1 SGHTA, CDR2 FQGNSA. The CDR3 spells CASSSSRGHEQYF. The CDR3 DNA is TGTGCCAGCAGCTCCTCAAGGGGGCACGAGCAGTACTTC.

This clonotype was seen a few times. The chain carries TRBV19 and TRBJ1-5; 9 bases align to TRBD1. The germline gives CDR1 LNHDA, CDR2 SQIVND (reference sequence). This CDR3 contains 16 residues. The V and J ends lost 7 bases and 5 bases, in that order; junction bases with no gene match: 12. The CDR3 coding sequence is TGTGCCAGTACCTCCCCGGGACAGGGTCTTCATCAGCCCCAGCATTTT. Its protein product is CASTSPGQGLHQPQHF.

This clonotype occurred many times. The rearrangement links TRBV3-1 to TRBJ1-5; D remains ambiguous. Trimming took 3 bases from V and 0 from J, leaving 9 bases between them. The CDR3 sequence is 15 residues long. CDR1 LGHDT and CDR2 YNNKEL come from the germline V gene (reference sequence). The CDR3, as DNA: TGTGCCAGCAGCCAGGGTCCTAATAGCAATCAGCCCCAGCATTTT. Translation: CASSQGPNSNQPQHF.

CDR3 nucleotides: TGTGCCAGCAGTTACAAGGGCGGGAGGGCCCACAATGAGCAGTTCTTC. Its translation: CASSYKGGRAHNEQFF. The chain recombines TRBV6-2 or TRBV6-3 with TRBJ2-1; TRBD2 agrees at 9 bases. This CDR3 spans 16 amino acids. V shed 2 bases and J 5 bases; nucleotides not matched to a gene: 7. Germline CDR1 MNHEY, CDR2 SVGEGT.

This clonotype occurred many times. The CDR3 protein is CASRLAGQETQYF. The DNA for the CDR3 is TGTGCCAGCAGACTAGCGGGCCAAGAGACCCAGTACTTC. The V and J genes are TRBV12-3 or TRBV12-4 and TRBJ2-5, with 9 bases identical to TRBD2. Trimming removed 6 bases from V and 1 base from J; junction bases left unmatched: 0. This CDR3 comprises 13 residues.

The CDR3 DNA sequence: TGTGCCAGCAGTGAAGTCGAGACAGCCTCTGGGGCCAACGTCCTGACTTTC. Its protein product is CASSEVETASGANVLTF. The chain uses TRBV6-1 and TRBJ2-6; D perhaps matches TRBD1 (5 bases). V was cut by 1 base and J by 0 bases, with 10 bases left in between. The CDR3 length is 17 residues. Germline lookup yields CDR1 MNHNS and CDR2 SASEGT.

In this sample, this clonotype turned up many times. This CDR3 reads CAIGQGNTGELFF. DNA of the CDR3: TGTGCCATAGGACAGGGAAACACCGGGGAGCTGTTTTTT. V gene TRBV10-3 combines with J gene TRBJ2-2, with 8 bases that match TRBD1. V was clipped by 9 bases and J by 2 bases; unmatched bases: 2. Germline-derived CDR1 and CDR2 are ENHRY and SYGVKD. This CDR3 comprises 13 residues.

V gene TRBV3-1 combines with J gene TRBJ2-5, with no clear D. Trimming removed 4 bases from V and 0 bases from J, with 9 bases in between. CDR3 length: 14 amino acids. Germline loops: CDR1 LGHDT, CDR2 YNNKEL (reference sequence). The CDR3 DNA reads TGTGCCAGCAGCCTTAGACGGGACCAAGAGACCCAGTACTTC. This codes for CASSLRRDQETQYF.

The chain has TRBV7-9 and TRBJ2-2, with 7 bases matching TRBD2. Germline lookup yields CDR1 SEHNR and CDR2 FQNEAQ (reference sequence). CDR3 size: 16 residues. V lost 2 bases and J lost 6; bases outside the gene matches: 9. The CDR3 reads CASSLSGVLEAGELFF. DNA for the CDR3: TGTGCCAGCAGCTTAAGCGGGGTCCTAGAGGCCGGGGAGCTGTTTTTT. Full variable domain (missing parts from reference TRBV7-9 and TRBJ2-2): DTGVSQNPRHKITKRGQNVTFRCDPISEHNRLYWYRQTLGQGPEFLTYFQNEAQLEKSRLLSDRFSAERPKGSFSTLEIQRTEQGDSAMYLCASSLSGVLEAGELFFGEGSRLTVL.